This is a list of T cell receptor beta chains from one sample in a study of CD8+ T cells in alopecia areata. Method: immunoSEQ multiplex PCR; TCRdb's copy keeps in-frame clones and lacks some. The sample holds about 160,000 clones, 50% to 65% seen once. Material: CD4+ T cells sorted from blood, obtained at week 24, from a patient treated with tofacitinib. The receptors shown here come from a human donor with alopecia areata. Each CDR3 is given without its conserved first and last residue.

V: TRBV30; CDR3: AGGRGGSPLH
V: TRBV14; CDR3: ASSVRTGGFGTQY
V: TRBV29-1; CDR3: SGNQGVEGYT
V: TRBV29-1; CDR3: SVEQGGADTQY
V: TRBV25-1; CDR3: ASSELGRQSTDTQY
V: TRBV29-1; CDR3: SGGTTTQEQY
V: TRBV5-1; CDR3: ASSQDGQPQH
V: TRBV4-2; CDR3: ASSQASSNTEAF
V: TRBV29-1; CDR3: SVELGKRTDTQY
V: TRBV29-1; CDR3: SVPDRATDTQY
V: TRBV30; CDR3: ASGQSYEQY
V: TRBV7-9; CDR3: ASSPRGGPTYEQY
V: TRBV30; CDR3: AWSSTGLTQY
V: TRBV29-1; CDR3: SAGEETQY
V: TRBV11-2; CDR3: ASRSPQGWTDTQY
V: TRBV7-8; CDR3: ASSLEPSGIDRQPQH
V: TRBV29-1; CDR3: SVAGVSTDTQY